This passage covers 29 T cell receptor beta chains from one sample sequenced in a study. TCRdb processed the RT-PCR reads anew with MiXCR; each CDR3 protein has one entry. This sample carries about 680,000 distinct CDR3 sequences, approximately 14% of them seen once, and the ten largest clones take around 3.3%. The specimen was memory CD4+ T cells from blood. The origin of the receptors is a female donor in good health, serving as a healthy control.

In this sample, this clonotype turned up a few times. The genes are TRBV19 and TRBJ2-5, with TRBD1 matching 8 bases. The germline gives CDR1 LNHDA, CDR2 SQIVND (reference sequence). This CDR3 has 15 residues. The trim removed 7 bases at V and 2 bases at J, leaving 9 bases unmatched. The CDR3 sequence is CASTLSRGLQETQYF. The CDR3 coding sequence is TGTGCCAGTACCTTATCCAGGGGGCTACAAGAGACCCAGTACTTC.

This sequence joins TRBV10-1 and TRBJ1-4; no clear D gene. The germline gives CDR1 WNHNN, CDR2 SYGVQD (reference sequence). The CDR3 loop spans 14 amino acids. V was pared by 3 bases and J by 8 bases, with 13 bases between. DNA for the CDR3: TGCGCCAGCAGTGACGGTGCCGAGGAGGAAAAACTGTTTTTT. Its translation is CASSDGAEEEKLFF.

In DNA, the CDR3 is TGTGCCAGCAGCGCGGACAGCGATCAGCCCCAGCATTTT. It codes for CASSADSDQPQHF. The chain couples TRBV12-3 or TRBV12-4 to TRBJ1-5, with D possibly matching TRBD1 (6 bases). Trimming removed 6 bases from V and 5 bases from J, with 11 bases in between. The CDR3 is 13 residues long.

This clonotype has a handful of counts. The chain is built from TRBV6-5 and TRBJ1-4; 9 bases fit TRBD1. The CDR3 is 14 residues long. The V gene end was trimmed by 6 bases and the J gene end by 8 bases; junction bases not matched to a gene: 7. Germline values: CDR1 MNHEY, CDR2 SVGAGI. The CDR3: CASRLQGADEKLFF. As DNA, the CDR3 is TGTGCCAGCAGATTACAGGGGGCTGACGAAAAACTGTTTTTT.

CDR3 amino acids: CSARDRGFSPLHF. CDR3 DNA sequence: TGCAGTGCTAGAGATAGGGGGTTTTCACCCCTCCACTTT. This chain links TRBV20-1 with TRBJ1-6, with a tentative D call TRBD1 (6 bases). The V gene lost 0 bases and the J gene lost 9 bases, with 9 bases spanning the gap. The CDR3 spans 13 residues. The V gene's germline CDR1 is DFQATT and CDR2 SNEGSKA (reference sequence).

V is TRBV30 and J is TRBJ1-5; no firm D call. Per germline, CDR1 GTSNPN and CDR2 SVGIG (reference sequence). The CDR3 consists of 12 residues. Trimming pared 0 bases from V and 6 bases from J, leaving 6 bases between. The CDR3 region has the DNA TGTGCCTGGAGTGTACTCAGTCAGCCCCAGCATTTT. Translation gives CAWSVLSQPQHF.

This clonotype was seen ten or more times. The chain couples TRBV4-3 to TRBJ1-5; D not certain. The CDR3 extends over 16 amino acids. From germline, CDR1 is LGHNA and CDR2 YSLEER. Deletions cut 0 bases from V and 1 base from J, with 10 bases between. CDR3 in DNA: TGCGCCAGCAGCCAAGAATTTGGCCCAAGCAATCAGCCCCAGCATTTT. Protein: CASSQEFGPSNQPQHF.

This chain uses TRBV20-1 with TRBJ1-1; a weak D match, TRBD1 (5 bases). V was cut by 0 bases and J by 7 bases, with 6 bases left in between. Germline V gene data show CDR1 as DFQATT and CDR2 as SNEGSKA (reference sequence). This CDR3 comprises 11 residues. This chain's CDR3 is CSARDDSEAFF. Here the CDR3 DNA reads TGCAGTGCTAGAGACGACAGTGAAGCTTTCTTT.

This clonotype was counted between two and nine times. The rearrangement joins TRBV18 to TRBJ2-7; the match to TRBD1 covers 8 bases. The germline V gene encodes CDR1 KGHSH and CDR2 LQKENI. The CDR3 loop spans 14 amino acids. Trimming at V came to 1 base and at J to 7 bases, leaving 6 bases not matched to a gene. The CDR3 region is CASSPQQGAREQYF. The DNA for the CDR3 is TGTGCCAGCTCACCACAGCAGGGGGCGAGAGAGCAGTACTTC.

V gene TRBV12-3 or TRBV12-4 combines with J gene TRBJ1-1; D remains unclear. The V gene lost 4 bases and the J gene lost 3 bases, with 6 bases spanning the gap. This CDR3 comprises 12 residues. CDR3 residues: CASSSEYTEAFF. CDR3 coding DNA: TGTGCCAGCAGTTCCGAGTACACTGAAGCTTTCTTT.

A few counts support this clonotype. V and J are TRBV3-1 and TRBJ2-3; D gene ambiguous. The V gene's germline CDR1 is LGHDT and CDR2 YNNKEL (reference sequence). Between the trimmed V and J ends, which lost 2 bases and 9 bases, there was a span of 9 bases. CDR3 length: 12 residues. The CDR3 DNA reads TGTGCCAGCAGCCAACTGGCTGAGACGCAGTATTTT. Protein product: CASSQLAETQYF.

This clonotype was picked up many times. The rearrangement joins TRBV20-1 to TRBJ2-7; perhaps D is TRBD1 or TRBD2 (5 bases each). The CDR3 covers 14 residues. Germline-derived CDR1 and CDR2 are DFQATT and SNEGSKA (reference sequence). Trimming removed 3 bases from V and 1 base from J, with 13 bases in between. CDR3 residues: CSASRGRVSYEQYF. In DNA, the CDR3 is TGCAGTGCTAGCCGGGGCAGAGTATCCTACGAGCAGTACTTC.

The sample holds a few counts of this clonotype. At one boundary the junction diverges from the germline segment, which might be a read error. This rearrangement joins TRBV7-7 to TRBJ2-1, with TRBD2 identical over 9 bases. CDR1 is SSHAT and CDR2 is FNYEAQ in the germline V gene (reference sequence). The length of the CDR3 is 14 residues. The CDR3 bases are TGTGCTAGCAGCTTACGGCTAGCGGGATATGAGCAGTTCTTC. Translating it yields CASSLRLAGYEQFF.

The chain couples TRBV28 to TRBJ2-2, with TRBD2 identical over 7 bases. Unmatched junction bases numbered 5, after V lost 4 bases and J lost 3 bases. This CDR3 spans 15 amino acids. The V gene's germline CDR1 is MDHEN and CDR2 SYDVKM. As DNA, the CDR3 is TGTGCCAGCAGTTCGGGACTAACCTACACCGGGGAGCTGTTTTTT. Protein: CASSSGLTYTGELFF.

The gene calls are TRBV16 and TRBJ1-6; D is unclear. This CDR3 contains 13 residues. Trimming shortened V by 4 bases and J by 11 bases, and 12 bases separated the two germline ends. The germline V gene has CDR1 KGHSY and CDR2 FQNENV. The chain's CDR3 is CASSPWVGTPLHF. The CDR3, as DNA: TGTGCCAGCAGCCCCTGGGTCGGAACACCCCTCCACTTT.

This clonotype has a handful of counts. The V gene is TRBV10-2, the J gene TRBJ2-5; 9 positions match TRBD2. V dropped 10 bases and J dropped 3; count of bases not matched to a gene: 6. Germline values: CDR1 WSHSY, CDR2 SAAADI. The length of the CDR3 is 13 residues. The CDR3 region is CATSEREEETQYF. In nucleotides, the CDR3 is TGCGCCACCTCTGAGCGGGAGGAAGAGACCCAGTACTTC.

This clonotype was observed many times. The chain links TRBV10-3 to TRBJ2-7; tentatively, D is TRBD1 or TRBD2 (5 bases each). Between the trimmed V and J ends, which lost 3 bases and 0 bases, there was a span of 12 bases. CDR1 is ENHRY and CDR2 is SYGVKD in the germline V gene. The CDR3 runs 15 residues. CDR3 loop: CAISEGDPHSYEQYF. CDR3 DNA: TGTGCCATCAGTGAAGGGGACCCTCACTCCTACGAGCAGTACTTC.

The table lists this clonotype with a few counts. The V gene is TRBV7-8, the J gene TRBJ1-5, with a tentative D call TRBD1 (5 bases). Germline V gene lookup returns CDR1 SGHVS and CDR2 FQNEAQ. Trimming stripped 2 bases from V and 1 base from J, with 9 bases between. The CDR3 is 15 amino acids. CDR3 coding DNA: TGTGCCAGCAGCTTAAACAGGCTGAGCAATCAGCCCCAGCATTTT. It translates to CASSLNRLSNQPQHF.

This clonotype occurred many times. This sequence joins TRBV20-1 and TRBJ2-1, with 8 bases fitting TRBD2. The V gene end was trimmed by 6 bases and the J gene end by 3 bases; junction bases not matched to a gene: 10. The CDR3 is 15 amino acids. Per the germline V gene, CDR1 is DFQATT and CDR2 is SNEGSKA (reference sequence). In nucleotides, the CDR3 is TGCAGTGCGGTCAGTAGCGGGAAATTCTACAATGAGCAGTTCTTC. Its translation: CSAVSSGKFYNEQFF.

This rearrangement joins TRBV7-8 to TRBJ2-2; D not certain. Germline V gene sequence: CDR1 SGHVS, CDR2 FQNEAQ. The V end lost 6 bases, the J end lost 2 bases, and 13 bases lay between the germline ends. The CDR3 sequence is 15 residues long. In nucleotides, the CDR3 is TGTGCCAGCAGGTTCGGAAACAGCAACACCGGGGAGCTGTTTTTT. Translating it yields CASRFGNSNTGELFF.

The V gene is TRBV25-1, the J gene TRBJ2-7; D is uncertain. Between the trimmed V and J ends, which lost 4 bases and 0 bases, there was a span of 13 bases. Germline V gives CDR1 MGHDK, CDR2 SYGVNS. CDR3 length: 15 residues. CDR3 amino acids: CASSGAPLSSYEQYF. The CDR3 DNA reads TGTGCCAGCAGTGGAGCCCCTCTTTCCTCCTACGAGCAGTACTTC.

V is TRBV2 and J is TRBJ2-5; 7 bases map to TRBD1. The CDR3 length is 14 residues. The trim removed 8 bases at V and 4 bases at J, leaving 10 bases unmatched. Looked up from germline, CDR1 is SNHLY and CDR2 is FYNNEI. The CDR3 here is CASGPTGTLETQYF. CDR3 nucleotides: TGTGCCAGCGGACCGACAGGGACGTTAGAGACCCAGTACTTC.

This clonotype was picked up many times. The chain joins TRBV6-2 or TRBV6-3 to TRBJ2-7, with 7 bases that match TRBD1. Germline CDR1 and CDR2: MNHEY and SVGEGT. This CDR3 contains 14 residues. V was pared by 5 bases and J by 6 bases, with 10 bases of the junction left unmatched. CDR3: CASSPSTGSSEQYF. CDR3 in DNA: TGTGCCAGCAGTCCCTCGACAGGGTCCAGCGAGCAGTACTTC.

This clonotype has a handful of counts. The rearrangement uses TRBV7-8 and TRBJ2-3, with TRBD2 identical over 10 bases. Germline V gene data show CDR1 as SGHVS and CDR2 as FQNEAQ. After removal of 4 bases from V and 4 bases from J, the junction contained 14 bases not matched to a gene. CDR3 length: 18 residues. CDR3: CASSSSRGSGGAPDTQYF. The DNA for the CDR3 is TGTGCCAGCAGCTCTTCCCGGGGGAGCGGGGGGGCTCCAGATACGCAGTATTTT.

This clonotype was observed a few times. The chain carries TRBV7-2 and TRBJ2-7; D may match TRBD1 or TRBD2 (5 bases each). The CDR3 extends over 15 amino acids. V was cut by 0 bases and J by 2 bases, with 11 bases left in between. Germline V gene sequence: CDR1 SGHTA, CDR2 FQGNSA. This CDR3 reads CASSLAGVTAYEQYF. DNA for the CDR3: TGTGCCAGCAGCTTAGCGGGGGTTACGGCCTACGAGCAGTACTTC.

Notes on this clonotype: The junction shows a germline mismatch at one end, possibly a read error. The rearrangement uses TRBV20-1 and TRBJ2-3; 8 bases map to TRBD1. Germline V gives CDR1 DFQATT, CDR2 SNEGSKA (reference sequence). The CDR3 is 9 amino acids. The CDR3 DNA is TGCAGTGCACGGACAGGGATCGATTTT. It encodes CSARTGIDF.

The chain employs TRBV24-1 and TRBJ2-5; 10 bases map to TRBD1. Germline trimming cut 0 bases from V and 5 bases from J; bases unmatched to any gene: 2. This CDR3 region has 15 residues. Per the germline V gene, CDR1 is KGHDR and CDR2 is SFDVKD. CDR3 in DNA: TGTGCCACCAGTGATTTGGGACAGGGGGGGGAGACCCAGTACTTC. It codes for CATSDLGQGGETQYF.

The V call is TRBV11-3, the J call TRBJ2-1, with TRBD2 matching over 9 bases. Per germline, CDR1 SGHNT and CDR2 YENEEA. Germline trimming cut 4 bases from V and 13 bases from J; bases unmatched to any gene: 8. The CDR3 is made up of 13 amino acids. CDR3 in amino acids: CASSSNSGRLQFF. CDR3 sequence (DNA): TGTGCCAGCAGCTCGAATAGCGGGAGATTACAGTTCTTC.

Worth noting for this clonotype: This may stem from a read error, because a much larger clone lies one nucleotide away. The conserved closing phenylalanine or tryptophan is absent in this CDR3, likely reflecting a read error. This chain joins TRBV12-3 or TRBV12-4 and TRBJ2-7, with 10 bases aligning to TRBD1. CDR3 length: 15 amino acids. V gave up 8 bases and J gave up 0 bases; unmatched junction bases: 7. The CDR3 sequence is CASGLGQGSSYEQYL. In DNA form, the CDR3 reads TGTGCCAGCGGCCTGGGACAGGGGAGCTCCTACGAGCAGTACCTC.